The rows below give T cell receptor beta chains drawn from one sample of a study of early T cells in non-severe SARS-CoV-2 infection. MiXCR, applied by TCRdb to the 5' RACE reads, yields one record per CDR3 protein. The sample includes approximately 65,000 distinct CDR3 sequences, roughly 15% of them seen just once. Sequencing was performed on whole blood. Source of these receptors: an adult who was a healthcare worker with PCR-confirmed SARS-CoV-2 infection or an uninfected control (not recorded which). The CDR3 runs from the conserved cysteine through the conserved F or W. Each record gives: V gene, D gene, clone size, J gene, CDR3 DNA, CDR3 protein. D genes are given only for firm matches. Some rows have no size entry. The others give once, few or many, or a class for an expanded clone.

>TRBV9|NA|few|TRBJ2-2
TGTGCCAGCAGCGTCGGGACTCCTTACACCGGGGAGCTGTTTTTT
CASSVGTPYTGELFF
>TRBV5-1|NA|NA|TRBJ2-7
TGCGCCAGCAGCGAAGGGGTGTACGAGCAGTACTTC
CASSEGVYEQYF
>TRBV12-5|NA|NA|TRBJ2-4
TGTGCTAGTGGTACTACAACCGTGATAGCCAAAAACATTCAGTACTTC
CASGTTTVIAKNIQYF
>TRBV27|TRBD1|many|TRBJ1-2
TGTGCCAGCAGTTTAGAGGGGGCGCTGAGGTATGGCTACACCTTC
CASSLEGALRYGYTF
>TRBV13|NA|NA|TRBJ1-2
TGTGCCAGCAGAATCAGTCTGAGGTACACCTTC
CASRISLRYTF
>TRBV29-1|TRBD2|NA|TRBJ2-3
TGCAGCGTTGACCCTAGCGGGGGGGCGGATACGCAGTATTTT
CSVDPSGGADTQYF
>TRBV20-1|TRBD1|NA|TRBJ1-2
TGCAGTGATCCGACAGGGGCGATCTATGGCTACACCTTC
CSDPTGAIYGYTF
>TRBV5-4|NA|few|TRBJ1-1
TGTGCCAGCAGCTTTGTCCGCTCGAGGATGAACACTGAAGCTTTCTTT
CASSFVRSRMNTEAFF
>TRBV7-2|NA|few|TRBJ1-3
TGTGCCAGCAGCACGGGCGGCTCATACTCTGGAAACACCATATATTTT
CASSTGGSYSGNTIYF
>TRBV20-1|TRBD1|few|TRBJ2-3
TGCAGTTCGAGGAAGGACAGGGTCACAGATACGCAGTATTTT
CSSRKDRVTDTQYF
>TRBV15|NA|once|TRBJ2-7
TGTGCCACCAGCAGAGGCAGGGAAGTCTACGAGCAGTACTTC
CATSRGREVYEQYF
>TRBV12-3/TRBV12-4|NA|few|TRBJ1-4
TGTGCCAGCAGTTTAGGGCAGGGAGATGAAAAACTGTTTTTT
CASSLGQGDEKLFF
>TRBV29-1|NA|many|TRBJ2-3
TGCAGCGTCCTAGAGCCAGATACGCAGTATTTT
CSVLEPDTQYF
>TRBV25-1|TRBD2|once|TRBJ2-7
TGTGCCAGCAGTGAACCCGGGGGGGGCTACGAGCAGTACTTC
CASSEPGGGYEQYF
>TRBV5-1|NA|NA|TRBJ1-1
TGCGCCAGCAGCACTGATAGCCGGGCTGAAGCTTTCTTT
CASSTDSRAEAFF
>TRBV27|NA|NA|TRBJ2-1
TGTGCCAGCAGCCTCGACAGTCCACCACCACACTACAATGAGCAGTTCTTC
CASSLDSPPPHYNEQFF
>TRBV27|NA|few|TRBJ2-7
TGTGCCAGCAGTTTCCGGGACGGATGCTCCTACGAGCAGTACTTC
CASSFRDGCSYEQYF
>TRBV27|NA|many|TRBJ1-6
TGTGCCAGCAGTTTGTCCGGGACGGTCCCGAGGAGGAATTCACCCCTCCACTTT
CASSLSGTVPRRNSPLHF
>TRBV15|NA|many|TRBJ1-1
TGTGCCACCAGCAGAGATCTGGGCGGCCTGGCTCATCGTACTGAAGCTTTCTTT
CATSRDLGGLAHRTEAFF
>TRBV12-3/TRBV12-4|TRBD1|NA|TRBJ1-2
TGTGCCAGCAGTTTGGGCCTGGACAGGGGGAACGGCTACACCTTC
CASSLGLDRGNGYTF
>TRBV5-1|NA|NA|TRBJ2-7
TGCGCCAGCGCCTTGGACCCCATCGGACGAGGATCCTACGAGCAGTACTTC
CASALDPIGRGSYEQYF
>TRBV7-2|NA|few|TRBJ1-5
TGTGCCAGCAGCTTAGGGGGGGCGGTTCAGCCCCAGCATTTT
CASSLGGAVQPQHF
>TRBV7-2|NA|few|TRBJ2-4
TGTGCCAGCAGCCCCGGAGGATACAAAAACATTCAGTACTTC
CASSPGGYKNIQYF
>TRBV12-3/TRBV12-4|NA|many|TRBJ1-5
TGTGCCAGCAGTTTGTCGGGGCTTAGCAATCAGCCCCAGCATTTT
CASSLSGLSNQPQHF
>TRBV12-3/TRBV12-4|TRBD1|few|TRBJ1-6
TGTGCCAGCGGGCCGACAGGGTCCAATTCACCCCTCCACTTT
CASGPTGSNSPLHF
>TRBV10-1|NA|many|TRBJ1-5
TGCGCCAGGGACACTAGCAATCAGCCCCAGCATTTT
CARDTSNQPQHF
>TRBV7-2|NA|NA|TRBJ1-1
TGTGCCAGCAGCCCAACTGTCGGCCCGGGGACTGAAGCTTTCTTT
CASSPTVGPGTEAFF
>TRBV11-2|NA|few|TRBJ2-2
TGTGCCAGCAGCTTACCCGCCGCAGCGAGGAACACCGGGGAGCTGTTTTTT
CASSLPAAARNTGELFF
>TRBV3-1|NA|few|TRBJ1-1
TGTGCCAGCAGCCCACGGAGGGGAACTGAAGCTTTCTTT
CASSPRRGTEAFF
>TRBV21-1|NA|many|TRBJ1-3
TGTGCCAGCAATGGGACAGAGTCTGGAAACACCATATATTTT
CASNGTESGNTIYF
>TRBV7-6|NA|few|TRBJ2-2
TGTGCCAGCAGCCTAAGAGCCACGCTCGGTTCAATGAGGCCAAACACCGGGGAGCTGTTTTTT
CASSLRATLGSMRPNTGELFF
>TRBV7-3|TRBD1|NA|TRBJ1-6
TGTGCCAGCAGCTCGGGACAGGAAAATTCACCCCTCCACTTT
CASSSGQENSPLHF
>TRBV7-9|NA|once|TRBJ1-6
TGTGCCAGCACGTCCCTGGAAGGCTATAATTCACCCCTCCACTTT
CASTSLEGYNSPLHF
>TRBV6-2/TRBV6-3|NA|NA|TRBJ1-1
TGTGCCAGCAGGGAGGGACCCCGGAACACTGAAGCTTTCTTT
CASREGPRNTEAFF
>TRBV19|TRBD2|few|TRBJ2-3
TGTGCCAGTAGTATAGATCGGACTAGCGGGGGCACAGATACGCAGTATTTT
CASSIDRTSGGTDTQYF
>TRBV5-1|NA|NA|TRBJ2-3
TGCGCCAGCAGCTTGGTGGGCGACAGTACCCTAGATACGCAGTATTTT
CASSLVGDSTLDTQYF
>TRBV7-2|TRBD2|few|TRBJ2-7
TGTGCCAGCAGCCTTCTAGCGGGGGGGCCCCACGAGCAGTACTTC
CASSLLAGGPHEQYF